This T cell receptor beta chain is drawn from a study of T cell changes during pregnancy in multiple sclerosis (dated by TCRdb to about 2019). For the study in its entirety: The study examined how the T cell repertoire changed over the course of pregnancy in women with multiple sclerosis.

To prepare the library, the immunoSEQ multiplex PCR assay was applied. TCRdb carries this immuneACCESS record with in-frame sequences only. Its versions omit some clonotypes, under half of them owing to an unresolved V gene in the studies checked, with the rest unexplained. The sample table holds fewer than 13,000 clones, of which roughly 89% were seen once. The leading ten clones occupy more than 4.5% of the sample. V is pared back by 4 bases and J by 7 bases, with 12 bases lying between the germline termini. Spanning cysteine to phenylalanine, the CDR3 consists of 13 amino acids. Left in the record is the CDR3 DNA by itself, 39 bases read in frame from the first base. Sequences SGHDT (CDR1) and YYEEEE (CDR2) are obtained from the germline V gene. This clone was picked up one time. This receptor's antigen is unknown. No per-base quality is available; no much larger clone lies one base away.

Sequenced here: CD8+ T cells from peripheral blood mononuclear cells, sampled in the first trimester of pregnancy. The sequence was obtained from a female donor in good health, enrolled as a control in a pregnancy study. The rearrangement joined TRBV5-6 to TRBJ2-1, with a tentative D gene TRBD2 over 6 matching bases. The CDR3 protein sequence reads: CASSPGRGNEQFF. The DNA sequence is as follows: TGTGCCAGCAGCCCCGGACGGGGGAATGAGCAGTTCTTC.